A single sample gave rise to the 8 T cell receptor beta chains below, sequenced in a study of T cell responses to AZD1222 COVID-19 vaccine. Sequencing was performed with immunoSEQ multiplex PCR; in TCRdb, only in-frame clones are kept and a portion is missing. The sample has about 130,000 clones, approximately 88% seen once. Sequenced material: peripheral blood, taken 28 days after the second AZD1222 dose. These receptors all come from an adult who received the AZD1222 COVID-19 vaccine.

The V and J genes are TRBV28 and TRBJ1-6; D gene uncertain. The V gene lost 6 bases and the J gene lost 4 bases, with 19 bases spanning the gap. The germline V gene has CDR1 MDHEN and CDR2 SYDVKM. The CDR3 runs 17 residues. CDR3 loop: CASSSPFPSLYNSPLHF. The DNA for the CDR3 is TGTGCCAGCAGCTCACCCTTTCCCTCTTTATATAATTCACCCCTCCACTTT.

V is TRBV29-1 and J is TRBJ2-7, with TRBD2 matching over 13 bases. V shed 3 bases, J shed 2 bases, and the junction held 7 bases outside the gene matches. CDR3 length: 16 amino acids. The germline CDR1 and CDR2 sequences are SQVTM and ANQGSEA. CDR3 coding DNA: TGCAGCGTTGAGGGGACTAGCGGGACTCCTCCCTACGAGCAGTACTTC. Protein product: CSVEGTSGTPPYEQYF.

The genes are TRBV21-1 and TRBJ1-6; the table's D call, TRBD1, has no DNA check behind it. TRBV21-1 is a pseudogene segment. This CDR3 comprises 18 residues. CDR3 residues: CASSKASGSNSYNSPLHF. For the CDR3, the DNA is TGTGCCAGCAGCAAAGCGTCAGGCTCAAACTCCTATAATTCACCCCTCCACTTT.

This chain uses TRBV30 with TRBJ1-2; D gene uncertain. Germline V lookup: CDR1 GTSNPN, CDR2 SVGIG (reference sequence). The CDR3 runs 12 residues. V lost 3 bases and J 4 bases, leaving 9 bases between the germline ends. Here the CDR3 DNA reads TGTGCCTGGAGGGGCGCAGGCTATGGCTACACCTTC. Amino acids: CAWRGAGYGYTF.

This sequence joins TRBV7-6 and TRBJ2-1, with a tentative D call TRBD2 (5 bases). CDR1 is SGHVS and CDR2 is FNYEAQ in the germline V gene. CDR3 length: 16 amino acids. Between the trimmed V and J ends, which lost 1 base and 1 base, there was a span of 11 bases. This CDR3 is CASSLGGFQSYNEQFF. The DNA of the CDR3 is TGTGCCAGCAGCTTAGGAGGGTTTCAGTCCTACAATGAGCAGTTCTTC.

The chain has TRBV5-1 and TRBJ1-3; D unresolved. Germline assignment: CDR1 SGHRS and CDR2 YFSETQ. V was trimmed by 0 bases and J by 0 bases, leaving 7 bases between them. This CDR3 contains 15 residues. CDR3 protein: CASSLDGYSGNTIYF. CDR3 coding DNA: TGCGCCAGCAGCTTGGACGGATACTCTGGAAACACCATATATTTT.

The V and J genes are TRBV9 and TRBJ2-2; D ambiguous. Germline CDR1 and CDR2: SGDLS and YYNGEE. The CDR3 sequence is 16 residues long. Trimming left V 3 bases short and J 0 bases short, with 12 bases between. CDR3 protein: CASSGTYIPNTGELFF. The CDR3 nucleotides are TGTGCCAGCAGCGGTACCTATATACCGAACACCGGGGAGCTGTTTTTT.

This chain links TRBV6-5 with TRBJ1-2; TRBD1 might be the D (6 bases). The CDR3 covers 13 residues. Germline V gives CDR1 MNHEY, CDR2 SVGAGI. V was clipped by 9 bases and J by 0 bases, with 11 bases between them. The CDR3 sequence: CASWDTSNYGYTF. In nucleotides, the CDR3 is TGTGCCAGTTGGGACACCTCTAACTATGGCTACACCTTC.